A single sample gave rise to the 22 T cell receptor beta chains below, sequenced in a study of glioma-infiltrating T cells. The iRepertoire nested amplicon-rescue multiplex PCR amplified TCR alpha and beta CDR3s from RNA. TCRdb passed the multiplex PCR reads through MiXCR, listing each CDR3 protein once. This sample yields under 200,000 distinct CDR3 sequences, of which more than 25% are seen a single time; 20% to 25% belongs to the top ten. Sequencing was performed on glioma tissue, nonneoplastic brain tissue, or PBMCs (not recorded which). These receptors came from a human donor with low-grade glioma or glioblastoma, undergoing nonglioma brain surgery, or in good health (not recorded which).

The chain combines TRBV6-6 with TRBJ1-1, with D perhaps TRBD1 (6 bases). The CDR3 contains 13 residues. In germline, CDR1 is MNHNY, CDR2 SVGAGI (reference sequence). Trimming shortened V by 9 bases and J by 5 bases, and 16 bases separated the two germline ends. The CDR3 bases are TGTGCCAGGACAAACACAGGGAAAACTGAAGCTTTCTTT. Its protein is CARTNTGKTEAFF.

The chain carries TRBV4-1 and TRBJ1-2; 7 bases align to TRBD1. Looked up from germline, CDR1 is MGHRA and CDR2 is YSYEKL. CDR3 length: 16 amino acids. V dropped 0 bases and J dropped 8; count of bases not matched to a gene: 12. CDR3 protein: CASSQEGGHDLGGYTF. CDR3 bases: TGCGCCAGCAGCCAAGAAGGGGGCCACGACCTGGGAGGCTACACCTTC.

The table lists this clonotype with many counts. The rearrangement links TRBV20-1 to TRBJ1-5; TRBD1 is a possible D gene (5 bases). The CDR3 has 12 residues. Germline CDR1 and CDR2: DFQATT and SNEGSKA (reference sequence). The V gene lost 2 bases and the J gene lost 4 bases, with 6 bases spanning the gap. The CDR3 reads CSARPGNQPQHF. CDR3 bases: TGCAGTGCTAGACCAGGGAATCAGCCCCAGCATTTT.

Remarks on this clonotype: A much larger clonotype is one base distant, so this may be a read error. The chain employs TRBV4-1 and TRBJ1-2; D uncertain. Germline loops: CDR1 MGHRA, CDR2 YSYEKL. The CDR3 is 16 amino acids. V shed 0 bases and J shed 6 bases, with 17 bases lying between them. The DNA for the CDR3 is TGCGCCAGCAGCCAAGATCGTGGGCAGTCGGACCATGGCTACACCTTC. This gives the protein CASSQDRGQSDHGYTF.

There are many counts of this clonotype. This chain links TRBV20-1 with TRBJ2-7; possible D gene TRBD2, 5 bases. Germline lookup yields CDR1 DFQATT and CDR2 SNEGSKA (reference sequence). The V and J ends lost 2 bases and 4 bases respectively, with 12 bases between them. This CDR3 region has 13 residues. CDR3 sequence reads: CSARFGGPYEQYF. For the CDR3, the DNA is TGCAGTGCTAGATTTGGCGGGCCGTACGAGCAGTACTTC.

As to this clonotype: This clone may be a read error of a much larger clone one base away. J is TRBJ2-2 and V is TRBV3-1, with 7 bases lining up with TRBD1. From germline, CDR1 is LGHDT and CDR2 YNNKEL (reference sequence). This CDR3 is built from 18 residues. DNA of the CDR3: TGTGCCAGCAGCGCGGACAAACAGGGGTCCCCTAACACCGGGGAGATGTTTTTT. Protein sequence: CASSADKQGSPNTGEMFF. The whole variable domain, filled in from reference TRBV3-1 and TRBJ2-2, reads DTAVSQTPKYLVTQMGNDKSIKCEQNLGHDTMYWYKQDSKKFLKIMFSYNNKELIINETVPNRFSPKSPDKAHLNLHINSLELGDSAVYFCASSADKQGSPNTGEMFFGEGSRLTVL.

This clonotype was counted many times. The DNA for the CDR3 is TGTGCCAGCAGTTTATCCGGACTTTGGGAGACCCAGTACTTC. Residues: CASSLSGLWETQYF. This rearrangement joins TRBV27 to TRBJ2-5, with D tentatively TRBD2 (5 bases). CDR3 length equals 14 residues. In germline, CDR1 is MNHEY, CDR2 SMNVEV (reference sequence). V was trimmed by 0 bases and J by 5 bases, leaving 10 bases between them.

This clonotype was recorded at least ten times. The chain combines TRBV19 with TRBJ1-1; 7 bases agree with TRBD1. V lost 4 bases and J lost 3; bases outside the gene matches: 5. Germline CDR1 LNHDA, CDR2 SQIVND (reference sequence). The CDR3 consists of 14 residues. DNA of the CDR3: TGTGCCAGTAGTACACTGGGGACAGACACTGAAGCTTTCTTT. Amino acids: CASSTLGTDTEAFF.

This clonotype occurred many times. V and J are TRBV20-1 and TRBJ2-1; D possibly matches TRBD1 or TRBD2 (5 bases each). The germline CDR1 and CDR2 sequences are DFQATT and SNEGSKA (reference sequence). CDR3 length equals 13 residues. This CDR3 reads CSPRDGSYNEQFF. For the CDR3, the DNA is TGCAGCCCCCGGGACGGGTCCTACAATGAGCAGTTCTTC.

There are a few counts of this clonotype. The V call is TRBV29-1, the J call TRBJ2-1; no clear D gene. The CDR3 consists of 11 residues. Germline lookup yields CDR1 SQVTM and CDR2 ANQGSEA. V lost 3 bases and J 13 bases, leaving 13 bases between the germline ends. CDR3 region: CSVESGPTQFF. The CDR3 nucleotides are TGCAGCGTTGAGTCCGGCCCGACTCAGTTCTTC.

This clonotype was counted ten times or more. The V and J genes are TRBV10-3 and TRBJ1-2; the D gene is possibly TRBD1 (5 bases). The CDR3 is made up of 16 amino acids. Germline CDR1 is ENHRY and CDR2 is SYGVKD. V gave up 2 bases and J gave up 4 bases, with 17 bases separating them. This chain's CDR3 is CAISETPTDIGYGYTF. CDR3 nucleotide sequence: TGTGCCATCAGTGAGACCCCGACAGATATCGGCTATGGCTACACCTTC.

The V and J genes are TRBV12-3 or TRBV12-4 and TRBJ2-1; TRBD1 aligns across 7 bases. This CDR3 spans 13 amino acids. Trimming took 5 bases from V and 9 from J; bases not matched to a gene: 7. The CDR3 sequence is CASSPGGSGEQFF. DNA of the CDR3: TGTGCCAGCAGTCCAGGGGGATCGGGTGAGCAGTTCTTC.

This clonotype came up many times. CDR3 in amino acids: CATADGLTYEQYF. In DNA, the CDR3 is TGTGCCACCGCAGACGGACTAACCTACGAGCAGTACTTC. The gene calls are TRBV15 and TRBJ2-7; tentative D call: TRBD2 (6 bases). The CDR3 has 13 amino acids. The germline V gene encodes CDR1 LNHNV and CDR2 YYDKDF (reference sequence). V was shortened by 8 bases and J by 2 bases, with 13 bases between the two germline ends.

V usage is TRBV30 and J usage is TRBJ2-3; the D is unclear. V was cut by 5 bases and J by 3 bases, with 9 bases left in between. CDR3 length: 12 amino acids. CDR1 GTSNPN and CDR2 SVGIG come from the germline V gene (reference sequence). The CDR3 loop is CAWERRTDTQYF. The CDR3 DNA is TGTGCCTGGGAGAGAAGGACAGATACGCAGTATTTT.

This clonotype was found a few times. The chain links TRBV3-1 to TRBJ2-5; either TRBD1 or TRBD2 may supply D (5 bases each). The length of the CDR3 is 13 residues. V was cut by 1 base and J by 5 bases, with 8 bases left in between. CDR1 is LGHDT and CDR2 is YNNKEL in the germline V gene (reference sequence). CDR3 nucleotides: TGTGCCAGCAGCCAAGTATGGGGGGAGACCCAGTACTTC. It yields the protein CASSQVWGETQYF.

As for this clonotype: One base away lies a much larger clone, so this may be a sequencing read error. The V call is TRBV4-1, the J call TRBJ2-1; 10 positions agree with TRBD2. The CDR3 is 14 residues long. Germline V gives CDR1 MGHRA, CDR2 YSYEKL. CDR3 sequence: CASSPSGSFNDQFF. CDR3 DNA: TGCGCCAGCAGTCCTAGCGGGAGTTTCAATGATCAGTTCTTC.

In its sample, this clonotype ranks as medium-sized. The CDR3 DNA follows: TGTGCCAGCAGTTCCCCCACTGAAGCTTTCTTT. The encoded protein is CASSSPTEAFF. This chain uses TRBV28 with TRBJ1-1; D unresolved. This CDR3 spans 11 amino acids. V dropped 4 bases and J dropped 4 bases, with 4 bases sitting between them. Germline V gene lookup returns CDR1 MDHEN and CDR2 SYDVKM.

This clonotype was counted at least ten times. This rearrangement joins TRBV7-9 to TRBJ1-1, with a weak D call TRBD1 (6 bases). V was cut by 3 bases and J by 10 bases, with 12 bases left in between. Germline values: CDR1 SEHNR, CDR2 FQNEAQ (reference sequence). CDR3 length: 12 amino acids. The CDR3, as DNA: TGTGCCAGCAGCTTGGGGGGCTGGGGAGCTTTCTTT. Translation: CASSLGGWGAFF.

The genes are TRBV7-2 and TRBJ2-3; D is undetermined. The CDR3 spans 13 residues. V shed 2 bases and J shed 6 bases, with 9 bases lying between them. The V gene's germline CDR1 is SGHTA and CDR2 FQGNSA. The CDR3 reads CASSLSRDDTQYF. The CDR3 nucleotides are TGTGCCAGCAGCTTATCTAGAGACGATACGCAGTATTTT. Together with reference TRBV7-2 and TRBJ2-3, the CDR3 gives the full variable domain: GAGVSQSPSNKVTEKGKDVELRCDPISGHTALYWYRQSLGQGLEFLIYFQGNSAPDKSGLPSDRFSAERTGGSVSTLTIQRTQQEDSAVYLCASSLSRDDTQYFGPGTRLTVL.

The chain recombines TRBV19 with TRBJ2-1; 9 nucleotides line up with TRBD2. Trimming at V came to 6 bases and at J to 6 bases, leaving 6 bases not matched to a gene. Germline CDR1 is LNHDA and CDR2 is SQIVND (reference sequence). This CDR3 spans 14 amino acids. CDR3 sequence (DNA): TGTGCCAGTAGGACTAGCGGTCCCGCCAATGAGCAGTTCTTC. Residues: CASRTSGPANEQFF.

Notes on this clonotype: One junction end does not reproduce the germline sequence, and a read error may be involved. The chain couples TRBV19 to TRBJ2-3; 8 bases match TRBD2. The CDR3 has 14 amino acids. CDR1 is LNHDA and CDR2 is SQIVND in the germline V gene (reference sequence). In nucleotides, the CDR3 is TGTGCCAGTAGAACTAGCGGACCCACAGATAAGCAGTATTTT. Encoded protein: CASRTSGPTDKQYF.

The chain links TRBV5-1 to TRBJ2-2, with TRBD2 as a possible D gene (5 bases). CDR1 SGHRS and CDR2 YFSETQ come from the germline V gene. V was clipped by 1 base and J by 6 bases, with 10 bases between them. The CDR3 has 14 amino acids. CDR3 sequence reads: CASSLIGSAGELFF. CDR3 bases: TGCGCCAGCAGCTTGATTGGGAGCGCCGGGGAGCTGTTTTTT.